Below, one T cell receptor beta chain is given with its context. Its antigen target is currently unknown. Per-base qualities were not stored, and no clone one base away is much larger. This record belongs to a study of T-cell memory formation after mild COVID-19 (dated by TCRdb to the early 2020s). Regarding the research as a whole: TCR sequence clusters from the two donors were found to be largely donor specific. In a couple of donors, T-cell clones that expanded and contracted after mild COVID-19 were tracked by sequencing TCRalpha and TCRbeta repertoires over time. Two young, previously healthy adult volunteers made up the cohort, one male and one female. What the research found in general, with its limitations: Clones contracting from day 15 to 85 had balanced CD4/CD8 phenotypes, while a second wave expanding from day 15 to 37 was biased towards CD4+. The second-wave clones that peaked on day 37 were not confirmed to be SARS-CoV-2 specific. Contracting CD4+ clones turned up mainly in the CM and EM memory subsets, whereas EMRA was where CD8+ clones were enriched. The study included only a couple of mild cases, and larger cohorts that include severe cases with pre-infection samples were judged to be necessary. Some responding clones were detected in pre-infection memory, suggesting pre-existing cross-reactive memory T cells joined the SARS-CoV-2 response.

CDR1 and CDR2, per the germline V gene (reference sequence), are DFQATT and SNEGSKA. Ends trimmed: V by 8 bases, J by 5 bases; bases unmatched to a gene: 16. The CDR3 contains 15 residues, cysteine and phenylalanine counted. The read is trimmed to its CDR3 DNA, 45 bases read in frame from base 1. This sample was sequenced with an Illumina NovaSeq 6000. Using 5'RACE with constant-segment primers, TCRalpha and TCRbeta cDNA libraries were constructed, with sample barcodes and unique molecular identifiers added in the process. RNA was extracted from every sample with Trizol reagent. Amplification of the libraries took two PCR steps, and the second step added a second sample barcode plus Illumina TruSeq adapters. Sequencing of libraries was performed on an Illumina NovaSeq with 2 x 150 bp paired-end reads. The study's processing was this. Reads were demultiplexed and collapsed into UMI-guided consensus sequences with migec v1.2.7. Using mixcr v2.1.11, UMI consensuses were aligned to TRA and TRB V and J templates and then assembled into clonotypes. Expanded or contracted clonotypes were those called significant by both edgeR and NoisET, with noise models trained on biological replicates. edgeR calls used a false discovery rate-adjusted p below 0.01 and a log2 fold-change threshold of 1. As an exploratory analysis of dynamics, max-normalized trajectories of the 1000 most abundant clonotypes were examined by PCA with hierarchical clustering. Each responding clone was given a CD4 or CD8 phenotype based on the CD4+ and CD8+ repertoires, which had been sequenced separately. TCRdb itself trimmed the public reads at Q25 with fastp, ran MiXCR and retained productive beta chains. CDR3 protein sequences are deduplicated, and each keeps its most common genes and DNA. These V and J calls originate from TCRdb's pipeline instead of the authors' own analysis. Counted in this sample were 350,000 or so distinct CDR3 sequences; around 20% of them appeared once. The ten largest clones take up around 23% of the sample.

Ficoll-Paque density gradient centrifugation was the method used to isolate PBMCs. The source of this sequence is a man between 18 and 35 years old who had mild COVID-19 (a few samples of this study predate the infection). The sample titles of this study are shuffled in the database, so cell type and time point are left out; the donor was told from shared clones. Sequenced input: PBMCs or a T cell subset sorted from them (not recorded which). Recombination linked TRBV20-1 to TRBJ2-3; 7 bases in the junction line up with TRBD1. The CDR3 protein: CSTRPGTAFLDTQYF. The DNA sequence is TGCAGTACACGCCCAGGGACAGCTTTTTTAGATACGCAGTATTTT.